This T cell receptor beta chain was captured by sequencing in a study of blood T cell repertoires in COVID-19. Across the whole study: Acute and convalescent COVID-19 samples came from the United States, Italy and Spain.

Sequencing used immunoSEQ multiplex PCR; TCRdb keeps in-frame clones, though not all of them. The sample holds 150,000 to 200,000 clones, roughly 79% seen once. The CDR3 extends over 13 amino acids. Germline V gives CDR1 SGHNT, CDR2 YYREEE (reference sequence). Trimming removed 3 bases at V and 1 base at J, with 7 bases between. The V gene is TRBV5-4, the J gene TRBJ1-2; no firm D call. The material sequenced was peripheral blood. The sequence was obtained from a woman aged 80 or over with acute or convalescent COVID-19. The CDR3 sequence: CASSSEGNYGYTF. CDR3 in DNA: TGTGCCAGCAGCTCGGAGGGTAACTATGGCTACACCTTC.